This TCR beta chain was recovered during a study of blood T cell repertoires in COVID-19. At the level of the study: The study drew acute and convalescent COVID-19 samples from the United States, Italy and Spain. PBMCs, B-cell-depleted T cells, or T cells provided the cDNA or gDNA that made up the material.

The authors' processing: The assay estimated nucleated cells by amplifying reference gene primers. TCRdb's copy holds only in-frame clones and misses some; the assay was immunoSEQ multiplex PCR. V and J calls and clone size follow that table, whereas D and trimming were derived from the DNA. This table holds fewer than 250,000 clones, roughly nine tenths found once. The CDR3 loop spans 14 amino acids. The trim removed 5 bases at V and 7 bases at J, leaving 6 bases unmatched. From germline, CDR1 is MNHEY and CDR2 SMNVEV (reference sequence). Specimen: peripheral blood. The chain employs TRBV27 and TRBJ2-1; TRBD2 agrees at 9 bases. The clonotype originates from a man between 65 and 85 years old with acute or convalescent COVID-19. CDR3 nucleotides: TGTGCCAGCAGTCTAGTAGCGGGAGAGAATGAGCAGTTCTTC. This translates into CASSLVAGENEQFF.